This T cell receptor (beta chain) was identified in a study of T cells in Graves' hyperthyroidism and ophthalmopathy. Researchers took RNA transcripts and amplified the TCR beta CDR3 regions from them. Primed by the HTBI set, a first-round RT-PCR was run on the TCR CDR3. Via MiXCR, TCRdb re-called the multiplex PCR reads, giving one row per CDR3 protein. Of some 300,000 distinct CDR3 sequences in the sample, roughly 18% were seen once. This clonotype was detected ten times or more. The CDR3 runs 16 residues. Trimming stripped 1 base from V and 0 bases from J, with 13 bases between. CDR1 and CDR2 (germline): SGHRS, YFSETQ.

This chain joins TRBV5-1 and TRBJ1-1; D remains ambiguous. The TCR was taken from a man in his forties or fifties with Graves' ophthalmopathy. The specimen was blood. The CDR3 coding sequence is TGCGCCAGCAGCTTGTTTCTGGGCTCCTTGAACACTGAAGCTTTCTTT. Its protein is CASSLFLGSLNTEAFF.